The T cell receptor beta chain described here comes from a study of glioma-infiltrating T cells after dendritic cell vaccination. Turning to the study itself: Autologous tumor lysate-pulsed dendritic cell vaccination was given between the early 2000s and the early 2010s.

Germline trimming cut 6 bases from V and 4 bases from J; bases unmatched to any gene: 5. There are 13 residues in the CDR3. The germline CDR1 and CDR2 sequences are SNHLY and FYNNEI. Assay: immunoSEQ multiplex PCR; the TCRdb copy retains only in-frame clones and omits some. The repertoire consists of approximately 110,000 clones, with around 90% occurring once and the leading ten covering approximately 2.7%. Overall study results and limits: Patients with more pretreatment TILs had longer time to progression and survival.

Stated time point: after dendritic cell vaccination, including at tumor progression/relapse. With respect to this clone: Antigen unknown.

This sample comprised blood, obtained after dendritic cell vaccination. This TCR was recovered from a human donor with glioblastoma. The genes are TRBV2 and TRBJ1-2; TRBD1 matches 7 bases. This CDR3 is CASRAGGVYGYTF. CDR3 nucleotides: TGTGCCAGCAGGGCAGGGGGAGTCTATGGCTACACCTTC. Supplemented by reference TRBV2 and TRBJ1-2, the full variable domain reads EPEVTQTPSHQVTQMGQEVILRCVPISNHLYFYWYRQILGQKVEFLVSFYNNEISEKSEIFDDQFSVERPDGSNFTLKIRSTKLEDSAMYFCASRAGGVYGYTFGSGTRLTVV.